The rows below give T cell receptor beta chains drawn from one sample of a study of T cell repertoires in cytomegalovirus infection. TCRdb analysed the reads with MiXCR anew, one entry per CDR3 protein. The sample yields about 200,000 distinct CDR3 sequences, nearly 9.5% seen once. Sequencing was done on a sample of PBMCs. These receptors originate from a human donor in good health (CMV status not recorded). Some clones in this sample may be carry-over from other donors' samples. CDR3s include the opening cysteine and the closing phenylalanine or tryptophan. The order of the fields is V gene, D gene, clone size, J gene, CDR3 DNA, CDR3 protein. The D gene is left open where the match is weak. Clone size is shown for a subset of rows, as once, few, many or a class of expanded clone.

TRBV2	TRBD1	NA	TRBJ1-5	TGTGCCAGCAGTTGGGACAGAGCTAGCAATCAGCCCCAGCATTTT	CASSWDRASNQPQHF
TRBV28	NA	NA	TRBJ2-5	TGTGCCAGCCAGGGGATACAAGAGACCCAGTACTTC	CASQGIQETQYF
TRBV28	NA	few	TRBJ2-6	TGTGCCAGTACGGGCGGCTTCGTCTCTGGGGCCAACGTCCTGACTTTC	CASTGGFVSGANVLTF
TRBV6-2/TRBV6-3	NA	NA	TRBJ2-1	TGTGCCAGCAGTTATAGGGACTTGGGGGACCCCTACAATGAGCAGTTCTTC	CASSYRDLGDPYNEQFF
TRBV29-1	NA	NA	TRBJ2-3	TGCAGCGTTGCGGCCTGGGCGGCAAGGGATACGCAGTATTTT	CSVAAWAARDTQYF
TRBV29-1	NA	NA	TRBJ2-2	TGCAGCGTTGCGCTGGGCAGGGATAAGGCCGGGGAGCTGTTTTTT	CSVALGRDKAGELFF
TRBV4-1	TRBD2	many	TRBJ2-1	TGCGCCAGCAGCCAAATACTAGCGGGGGGGATACTCGTTGGTGAGCAGTTCTTC	CASSQILAGGILVGEQFF
TRBV11-1	TRBD2	many	TRBJ2-1	TGTGCCAGCAGCTCACCACGGGAACTAGCGGGAGTCAACAATGAGCAGTTCTTC	CASSSPRELAGVNNEQFF
TRBV10-3	NA	many	TRBJ1-4	TGTGCCATCAGTGGGACAGTTCCTAATGAAAAACTGTTTTTT	CAISGTVPNEKLFF
TRBV20-1	NA	few	TRBJ2-1	TGCAGTGCTAGCGGCATTGTGAAGACCCTAAACTACAATGAGCAGTTCTTC	CSASGIVKTLNYNEQFF
TRBV19	TRBD1	NA	TRBJ1-5	TGTGCCAGTAGTCTCCAACCGGGACAGAGCAATCAGCCCCAGCATTTT	CASSLQPGQSNQPQHF
TRBV13	TRBD2	NA	TRBJ2-3	TGTGCCAGCAGCGCAGGGACTAGCGGGGGGACAGATACGCAGTATTTT	CASSAGTSGGTDTQYF
TRBV7-2	TRBD1	many	TRBJ1-2	TGTGCCAGCAGCTCCATACATGACAGGGGCCTTAGTCCTCTTAACTATGGCTACACCTTC	CASSSIHDRGLSPLNYGYTF
TRBV29-1	NA	NA	TRBJ1-1	TGCAGCGTTGCCTTCGGGACTGAAGCTTTCTTT	CSVAFGTEAFF
TRBV24-1	TRBD2	few	TRBJ2-1	TGTGCCACCAGTGATCGGACTAGCGGGAGATACGATGAGCAGTTCTTC	CATSDRTSGRYDEQFF
TRBV7-2	NA	many	TRBJ1-4	TGTGCCAGCAGCTTCGGCGTCGGACGGCAAGTTGAAAAACTGTTTTTT	CASSFGVGRQVEKLFF
TRBV2	TRBD1	few	TRBJ1-5	TGTGCCAGCAGTGGGACAGGGTATCAGCCCCAGCATTTT	CASSGTGYQPQHF
TRBV9	NA	NA	TRBJ1-2	TGTGCCAGCAGCGTAGCTGAAAGTGGCTACACCTTC	CASSVAESGYTF
TRBV7-6	TRBD1	many	TRBJ2-7	TGTGCCAGCAGCACACCTGGGACAGCGATCTCCTACGAGCAGTACTTC	CASSTPGTAISYEQYF
TRBV12-3/TRBV12-4	TRBD2	many	TRBJ2-1	TGTGCCAGCAGGGGACTAGCGGGAGGTTTGGATGAGCAGTTCTTC	CASRGLAGGLDEQFF
TRBV20-1	NA	NA	TRBJ1-5	TGCAGTGCTACGGGCGGTTTTGGGGGAGGTGGGCAGCCCCAGCATTTT	CSATGGFGGGGQPQHF
TRBV29-1	NA	NA	TRBJ2-3	TGCAGCGGAGGCATGGAGTCAGATACGCAGTATTTT	CSGGMESDTQYF
TRBV7-6	TRBD2	many	TRBJ2-7	TGTGCCAGCAGCTTAGCTGTTAGCGGGAGTGGCGAGCAGTACTTC	CASSLAVSGSGEQYF
TRBV11-1	TRBD2	many	TRBJ2-1	TGTGCCAGCAGCTTAGTTGCTGCGGGAGGGAACAATGAGCAGTTCTTC	CASSLVAAGGNNEQFF
TRBV20-1	NA	NA	TRBJ2-7	TGCAGTGCTCTAGCTGGGTTCCCCTACGAGCAGTACTTC	CSALAGFPYEQYF
TRBV7-2	TRBD1	many	TRBJ2-7	TGTGCCAGCAGCTTATCGGGACAGAGCTCCTACGAGCAGTACTTC	CASSLSGQSSYEQYF
TRBV11-3	NA	many	TRBJ2-3	TGTGCCAGCAGCTTCGATTCACTCAGAGGCACAGATACGCAGTATTTT	CASSFDSLRGTDTQYF
TRBV7-2	NA	many	TRBJ2-7	TGTGCCAGCAGCTTAGCCGCTGGCGAGCAGTACTTC	CASSLAAGEQYF
TRBV7-8	NA	many	TRBJ1-1	TGTGCCAGCAGCTTAGCGAGGGGTATGAACACTGAAGCTTTCTTT	CASSLARGMNTEAFF
TRBV7-2	TRBD1	many	TRBJ2-5	TGTGCCAGCAGCCGATACTTGAACAGGGGAGAGACCCAGTACTTC	CASSRYLNRGETQYF
TRBV9	NA	few	TRBJ2-2	TGTGCCAGCAGCGCATCCGGGGCGGGCACCGGGGAGCTGTTTTTT	CASSASGAGTGELFF
TRBV12-3/TRBV12-4	NA	NA	TRBJ2-7	TGTGCCAGCAGTTTAGGCCATGAGCGGGCTTACTCCTACGAGCAGTACTTC	CASSLGHERAYSYEQYF
TRBV7-8	NA	many	TRBJ1-2	TGTGCCAGCAGCCTACCTGGGGACTATGGCTACACCTTC	CASSLPGDYGYTF
TRBV4-3	NA	NA	TRBJ2-3	TGCGCCAGCAGCCTCAAGTTTGGAGATACGCAGTATTTT	CASSLKFGDTQYF
TRBV14	TRBD2	NA	TRBJ2-1	TGTGCCAGCAGCCAGACCGGGACTAGCGGTTTAAAAAGGGATGAGCAGTTCTTC	CASSQTGTSGLKRDEQFF
TRBV2	NA	many	TRBJ1-4	TGTGCCAGCAGGACCCCGAGGCGGATGGGTTCTTTTGCAAAACTGTTTTTT	CASRTPRRMGSFAKLFF
TRBV13	NA	many	TRBJ1-1	TGTGCCAGCAGCTTAGGTGTGCCGGGCTCTGAAGCTTTCTTT	CASSLGVPGSEAFF
TRBV7-2	NA	many	TRBJ1-1	TGTGCCAGCAGCTTCAAGGGGGGCACTGAAGCTTTCTTT	CASSFKGGTEAFF
TRBV28	TRBD1	few	TRBJ1-2	TGTGCCAGCAGTTTAGACGGACAGGGCTCCTTTGGCTACACCTTC	CASSLDGQGSFGYTF
TRBV15	NA	few	TRBJ2-7	TGTGCCACCAGCAGGGCGGACGACTACGAGCAGTACTTC	CATSRADDYEQYF
TRBV7-3	NA	NA	TRBJ2-2	TGTGCCAGCAGCTTAAGTCCCCCCGGGGAGCTGTTTTTT	CASSLSPPGELFF
TRBV19	TRBD1	many	TRBJ1-5	TGTGCCAGTAGTATGCGGTGGGGACAGGAAGGCCAGCCCCAGCATTTT	CASSMRWGQEGQPQHF
TRBV2	TRBD2	many	TRBJ2-1	TGTGCCAGCAGACTTAGGACTAGCGGACACAATGAGCAGTTCTTC	CASRLRTSGHNEQFF
TRBV28	NA	NA	TRBJ1-4	TGTGCCAGCAGTAGGAGGGGACGAGAAAAACTGTTTTTT	CASSRRGREKLFF
TRBV7-3	NA	many	TRBJ2-1	TGTGCCAGCAGCCCCTCGCGGACCAGCTCCTACAATGAGCAGTTCTTC	CASSPSRTSSYNEQFF
TRBV28	TRBD2	many	TRBJ2-2	TGTGCCAGCTGCCACCACCGGGGGGGGGGGAGACAGAACACCGGGGAGCTGTTTTTT	CASCHHRGGGRQNTGELFF
TRBV10-3	NA	few	TRBJ1-1	TGTGCCATCAGCTGGCAGAACACTGAAGCTTTCTTT	CAISWQNTEAFF
TRBV4-3	TRBD2	NA	TRBJ2-6	TGCGCCAGCAGCCAACGGGGGGACCTCTCTGGGGCCAACGTCCTGACTTTC	CASSQRGDLSGANVLTF
TRBV28	NA	many	TRBJ2-3	TGTGCCACCAAAGTATGGACAGCTCATACGCAGTATTTT	CATKVWTAHTQYF
TRBV7-2	NA	many	TRBJ1-5	TGTGCCAGCAGCTTTGGGGGGGCCCGCAATCAGCCCCAGCATTTT	CASSFGGARNQPQHF
TRBV11-2	TRBD2	many	TRBJ2-1	TGTGCCAGCAGCAAACCGGGACTAGCTTCTGAGCAGTTCTTC	CASSKPGLASEQFF